The T cell receptor (beta chain) under discussion was sequenced for a study of cytomegalovirus exposure and HLA in healthy donors. TCRdb's table, derived via immunoSEQ multiplex PCR, lists solely in-frame clones and lacks some. The top ten clones hold around 1.1% of a sample with 80,000 to 95,000 clones, roughly 92% of them seen once. CDR1 and CDR2 from the germline V gene are SGHDN and FVKESK. CDR3 size: 17 residues. With V trimmed by 3 bases and J by 1 base, 12 bases remained unmatched. The sample was PBMCs. This TCR derives from a woman between 25 and 40 years old in good health and CMV-seropositive. This rearrangement joins TRBV14 to TRBJ2-7; 7 bases match TRBD2. This chain's CDR3 is CASSQTQLALESYEQYF. CDR3 nucleotides: TGTGCCAGCAGCCAGACACAACTAGCGCTTGAATCCTACGAGCAGTACTTC.